The clone carrying this T cell receptor beta chain showed up just a few times. The antigen remains undetermined. These data come from a study of T-cell reconstitution after alpha-beta-depleted transplantation in children. The TCRbeta library was prepared with unique molecular identifiers. MiXCR was run by TCRdb on the PCR reads, yielding one entry per CDR3 protein. The sample records about 980,000 distinct CDR3 sequences, roughly 29% being singletons. Overall study results and limits: Some patients' high day-60 TCRbeta diversity was traced to surviving recipient T cells and thymic progenitors.

V lost 4 bases, J lost 3 bases, and 10 bases stayed unmatched. CDR3 size: 17 residues. Germline V gene data show CDR1 as SGHKS and CDR2 as YYEKEE (reference sequence). J is TRBJ2-3 and V is TRBV5-5; 11 bases agree with TRBD2. The material sequenced was PBMCs, mostly from graft donor cells, taken 360 days after TCRalphabeta/CD19-depleted stem cell transplant. This receptor was identified in a boy under two years old who had a stem cell transplant for SCID, so the T cells may come from the graft donor. The CDR3 coding sequence is TGTGCCAGCAGCCCGAAGCTAGCGGGGGGCCCTACAGATACGCAGTATTTT. It is translated as CASSPKLAGGPTDTQYF.